Listed below are T cell receptor beta chains from one sample, sequenced in a study of cytomegalovirus exposure and HLA in healthy donors. This table comes from immunoSEQ multiplex PCR, and its TCRdb copy is limited to in-frame clones, with some not included. There are 37,000 or so clones in the sample; roughly 81% occur only once, and 6.3% lies in the top ten. The sample was PBMCs. The receptors here all came from a man aged 25-45 years in good health and CMV-seronegative. Both conserved end residues are part of each CDR3. D genes are given only for firm matches. The size of a clone is reported for some rows only, either as once, few or many, or as a class for expanded clones.

D gene,clone size,V gene,J gene,CDR3 protein,CDR3 DNA
TRBD2,medium-sized,TRBV2,TRBJ2-5,CASSEAGGPGETQYF,TGTGCCAGCAGTGAGGCGGGAGGGCCAGGGGAGACCCAGTACTTC
TRBD1,-,TRBV19,TRBJ1-1,CASSRLGQGTSNTEAFF,TGTGCCAGTAGTAGGTTGGGACAGGGGACTTCGAACACTGAAGCTTTCTTT
TRBD1,-,TRBV11-2,TRBJ1-1,CASSLPTGLNTEAFF,TGTGCCAGCAGCTTACCGACAGGGTTGAACACTGAAGCTTTCTTT
-,-,TRBV6-1,TRBJ1-3,CASRTMHSGNTIYF,TGTGCCAGCAGAACTATGCACTCTGGAAACACCATATATTTT
TRBD1,once,TRBV28,TRBJ2-1,CASIGDRRSNEQFF,TGTGCCAGCATCGGGGACAGAAGGTCCAATGAGCAGTTCTTC
-,-,TRBV27,TRBJ2-7,CASKQGGEQYF,TGTGCCAGTAAACAGGGTGGTGAGCAGTACTTC
-,-,TRBV27,TRBJ2-7,CASSFSLAGAEQYF,TGTGCCAGCAGTTTTTCCCTTGCTGGGGCCGAGCAGTACTTC
-,few,TRBV2,TRBJ2-6,CARRGIGANVLTF,TGTGCCAGAAGGGGGATAGGGGCCAACGTCCTGACTTTC
-,-,TRBV20-1,TRBJ1-1,CSARELTDFF,TGCAGTGCTAGAGAACTCACAGACTTCTTT
-,-,TRBV29-1,TRBJ1-2,CSVDREGLGVYGYTF,TGCAGCGTTGATCGGGAGGGACTGGGAGTCTATGGCTACACCTTC
-,-,TRBV5-4,TRBJ1-5,CASSPREGVGNQPQHF,TGCGCCAGCAGCCCCAGAGAGGGGGTGGGCAATCAGCCCCAGCATTTT
TRBD1,once,TRBV14,TRBJ2-2,CASSQTGGLVGELFF,TGTGCCAGCAGCCAAACAGGGGGCCTGGTCGGGGAGCTGTTTTTT
TRBD1,few,TRBV7-9,TRBJ1-1,CASSFTQGQGNEAFF,TGTGCCAGCAGCTTTACTCAGGGACAGGGGAATGAAGCTTTCTTT
TRBD1,-,TRBV11-3,TRBJ2-1,CASSPGTDHNEQFF,TGTGCCAGCAGCCCCGGGACAGACCACAATGAGCAGTTCTTC
-,once,TRBV7-9,TRBJ1-1,CASSLGQGNTEAFF,TGTGCCAGCAGCTTAGGGCAGGGGAACACTGAAGCTTTCTTT
-,few,TRBV7-9,TRBJ1-4,CASSRWTTATNEKLFF,TGTGCCAGCAGCCGATGGACGACAGCAACTAATGAAAAACTGTTTTTT
TRBD2,few,TRBV6-5,TRBJ2-7,CASSSLSSGVYEQYF,TGTGCCAGCAGTTCCCTTTCTAGCGGAGTCTACGAGCAGTACTTC
TRBD1,-,TRBV18,TRBJ1-5,CASSRSDRASNQPQHF,TGTGCCAGCTCACGATCGGACAGGGCCAGCAATCAGCCCCAGCATTTT
-,-,TRBV5-5,TRBJ2-7,CASSFAGWNEQYF,TGTGCCAGCAGCTTTGCGGGGTGGAACGAGCAGTACTTC
-,-,TRBV19,TRBJ1-5,CASSIRDTNQPQHF,TGTGCCAGTAGTATCCGGGACACAAATCAGCCCCAGCATTTT
TRBD1,-,TRBV16,TRBJ1-5,CASSHCAAGQGNQPQHF,TGTGCCAGCAGCCACTGTGCAGCTGGACAGGGAAATCAGCCCCAGCATTTT
TRBD2,-,TRBV5-1,TRBJ2-7,CASSLSGSLSYEQYF,TGCGCCAGCAGCTTGAGCGGGAGTCTCTCCTACGAGCAGTACTTC
-,-,TRBV7-3,TRBJ2-3,CASSLGAYTDTQYF,TGTGCCAGCAGCTTAGGGGCATACACAGATACGCAGTATTTT
-,-,TRBV4-1,TRBJ2-7,CASSQDPGQGEQYF,TGCGCCAGCAGCCAAGACCCAGGGCAGGGCGAGCAGTACTTC